This T cell receptor (beta chain) was profiled in a study of T cells in Graves' hyperthyroidism and ophthalmopathy. General study findings and limits: Ophthalmopathy and stable hyperthyroidism were separated by a 13 V-J model. Blood also held most thyroid clonotypes expanded beyond 0.001.

Per the germline V gene, CDR1 is MDHEN and CDR2 is SYDVKM. V lost 7 bases and J lost 10; bases outside the gene matches: 8. CDR3 length equals 14 residues. RNA transcripts served as the template for amplifying TCR beta CDR3 regions. HTBI primers drove first-round RT-PCR of the TCR CDR3. TCRdb passed the multiplex PCR reads through MiXCR, listing each CDR3 protein once. This sample carries around 350,000 distinct CDR3 sequences, approximately 25% of them seen once, and the ten largest clones take around 67%. The patients, who ranged from 18 to 65 in age, presented with newly diagnosed hyperthyroidism lasting under 2 months. Diagnosis relied on clinical symptoms, serum thyroxine and TRAb, thyroid ultrasound and orbital computed tomography. As for this clonotype: The antigen remains undetermined.

The clonotype originates from a man in his fifties or sixties with Graves' hyperthyroidism. Sequencing used blood. This chain connects TRBV28 to TRBJ1-6; TRBD1 aligns across 9 bases. CDR3 amino acids: CASIPGQGGSPLHF. Written as DNA, the CDR3 is TGTGCCAGCATCCCGGGACAGGGAGGCTCACCCCTCCACTTT.